This T cell receptor beta chain was sequenced for a study of blood T cell repertoires in COVID-19. Per the original methods: Scientists estimated how many nucleated cells there were by amplifying reference gene primers. The table came from immunoSEQ multiplex PCR; TCRdb's copy has only in-frame clones and leaves some out. Clone size and the V and J calls come from that table; the DNA yielded D and trimming. Among around 68,000 clones, about 81% were seen once, and the ten largest hold roughly 12%. Trimming cost V 5 bases and J 2 bases, with 22 bases left between them. CDR3 length equals 17 residues. Germline V gene sequence: CDR1 MDHEN, CDR2 SYDVKM.

V and J are TRBV28 and TRBJ2-7; tentative D call: TRBD2 (6 bases). This receptor was obtained from a human donor in a cohort sampled during active COVID-19. Material for sequencing was peripheral blood. This CDR3 reads CASSLPPGSSGAYEQYV. The CDR3 bases are TGTGCCAGCAGTCTTCCCCCCGGGTCATCGGGAGCCTACGAGCAGTACGTC.